This T cell receptor (beta chain) was sequenced during a study of response to subunit inactivated influenza vaccine. Germline CDR1 is SGHAT and CDR2 is FQNNGV. Trimming took 1 base from V and 2 from J, leaving 8 bases between them. The CDR3 has 14 amino acids. There are a few counts of this clonotype. Its antigen remains unknown. General study results and limits: Authors suggested each seasonal flu vaccination may recruit only limited numbers of new T cells.

TCRdb processed the RT-PCR reads anew with MiXCR; each CDR3 protein has one entry. This table has 860,000 or so distinct CDR3 sequences, around 20% appearing once. The rearrangement joins TRBV11-2 to TRBJ2-5, with TRBD1 as a possible D gene (6 bases). The TCR was taken from a man aged 50-59 years who received an inactivated influenza vaccine. The input for sequencing was PBMCs from blood, taken 5 days after vaccination. CDR3 sequence (DNA): TGTGCCAGCAGCTTAGTAGACAGGCAAGAGACCCAGTACTTC. Translated: CASSLVDRQETQYF.